The T cell receptor (beta chain) described here comes from a study of glioma-infiltrating T cells. Study context: Low-grade gliomas were grade II; glioblastomas were grade IV at initial diagnosis.

Using RNA template, CDR3s of TCR alpha and beta were amplified with iRepertoire arm-PCR. TCRdb re-called the multiplex PCR reads through MiXCR, storing one row per CDR3 protein. The repertoire holds fewer than 500,000 distinct CDR3 sequences, with about 40% as singletons. There are 14 residues in the CDR3. With 5 bases clipped from V and 8 bases from J, the junction kept 6 bases outside the gene matches. Sequencing was carried out using glioma tissue, nonneoplastic brain tissue, or PBMCs (not recorded which). The source is a human donor with low-grade glioma or glioblastoma, undergoing nonglioma brain surgery, or in good health (not recorded which). The chain employs TRBV12-3 or TRBV12-4 and TRBJ2-1; 10 bases line up with TRBD1. The CDR3 reads CASSPRTGGDEQFF. CDR3 in DNA: TGTGCCAGCAGTCCTCGGACAGGGGGGGATGAGCAGTTCTTC.